This T cell receptor beta chain is from a study of T cell changes during pregnancy in multiple sclerosis (dated by TCRdb to between 2018 and 2021). Broadly, across the study: In women with multiple sclerosis, the researchers looked at how the T cell repertoire shifted as pregnancy progressed.

On this clone: It lacks a known antigen. No base quality information exists; no much larger clone differs at one position.

The library was made by the immunoSEQ multiplex PCR assay. TCRdb mirrors the immuneACCESS table, restricted to in-frame sequences. Some clones are absent from its copies; in checked studies, under half trace to an unresolved V gene, and the reason for the others is unknown. Recorded for this sample are roughly 40,000 clones; around 90% of them occurred a single time. Just under 0.5% of the sample goes to the ten largest clones. This material consisted of CD4+ T cells from peripheral blood mononuclear cells, taken in the second trimester of pregnancy. The receptor comes from a female donor in good health, enrolled as a control in a pregnancy study.

The CDR3: CASNPLRQGYGYTF. The DNA sequence reads TGTGCCAGTAACCCTCTTCGGCAGGGCTATGGCTACACCTTC. The sequence is built from TRBV19 and TRBJ1-2, with a tentative D gene TRBD1 over 5 matching bases. From a lookup of the germline V gene (reference sequence), CDR1 and CDR2 are LNHDA and SQIVND. Trimming takes 7 bases from V and 4 bases from J, and the germline ends sit 16 bases apart. The CDR3 sequence holds 14 residues, the cysteine and phenylalanine included. Only the CDR3 DNA stays, 42 bases, in frame from base 1. When the CDR3 is completed using the reference TRBV19 and TRBJ1-2 genes on either side, the full variable domain is DGGITQSPKYLFRKEGQNVTLSCEQNLNHDAMYWYRQDPGQGLRLIYYSQIVNDFQKGDIAEGYSVSREKKESFPLTVTSAQKNPTAFYLCASNPLRQGYGYTFGSGTRLTVV.